This TCR beta chain was retrieved from a study of blood T cells in healthy people across ages. Of note for this clonotype: The antigen is not known.

Together with a sample-barcoded 5' primer, a J-beta primer mix was included in a second PCR lasting roughly 6 to 12 cycles. A 12-random-nucleotide template-switch adaptor tagged each cDNA molecule. TCRdb redid the calling of the 5' RACE reads with MiXCR, one entry per CDR3 protein. The sample has about a million distinct CDR3 sequences; about 53% are singletons. Germline V lookup: CDR1 SEHNR, CDR2 FQNEAQ (reference sequence). V lost 3 bases, J lost 3 bases, and 14 bases lay in between. The CDR3 runs 16 residues. Approximately 10 milliliters was the volume of peripheral blood drawn from each donor. Whole-study results and caveats: The percentage of naive T cells correlated strongly with TCR beta diversity.

The V gene is TRBV7-9, the J gene TRBJ2-2; D perhaps matches TRBD2 (6 bases). This clonotype was obtained from a woman in her fifties or sixties in good health. Source material: blood. The CDR3 protein is CASSFRIADHTGELFF. The DNA of the CDR3 is TGTGCCAGCAGCTTTCGAATAGCGGACCACACCGGGGAGCTGTTTTTT.